The T cell receptor beta chain described here comes from a study of blood T cell repertoires in COVID-19. This clone was seen only once. TCRdb's table, derived via immunoSEQ multiplex PCR, lists solely in-frame clones and lacks some. The sample lists over 100,000 clones, 70% to 80% occurring once. The V end lost 4 bases, the J end lost 6 bases, and 13 bases lay between the germline ends. Germline V lookup: CDR1 SGHDN, CDR2 FVKESK. The CDR3 is made up of 14 amino acids. This TCR derives from a woman of 80 years or more with acute or convalescent COVID-19. The chain uses TRBV14 and TRBJ2-1; possible D gene TRBD1, 6 bases. Material for sequencing was peripheral blood. This CDR3 reads CASSLMEQGNEQFF. The CDR3, as DNA: TGTGCCAGCAGCCTGATGGAACAGGGCAATGAGCAGTTCTTC.